This T cell receptor beta chain comes out of a study of blood T cell repertoires in COVID-19. TCRdb's copy holds only in-frame clones and misses some; the assay was immunoSEQ multiplex PCR. This sample carries around 25,000 clones, roughly 90% of them seen once, and the ten largest clones take approximately 2.6%. This CDR3 is 11 amino acids long. CDR1 SQVTM and CDR2 ANQGSEA come from the germline V gene. The V end lost 4 bases, the J end lost 7 bases, and 7 bases lay between the germline ends. The specimen sequenced was peripheral blood. The clonotype was recovered from a human donor in a cohort sampled during active COVID-19. The V gene is TRBV29-1, the J gene TRBJ2-2, with unresolved D. The CDR3, as DNA: TGCAGCGTTGGGTCGGTCGGGGAGCTGTTTTTT. It encodes CSVGSVGELFF.